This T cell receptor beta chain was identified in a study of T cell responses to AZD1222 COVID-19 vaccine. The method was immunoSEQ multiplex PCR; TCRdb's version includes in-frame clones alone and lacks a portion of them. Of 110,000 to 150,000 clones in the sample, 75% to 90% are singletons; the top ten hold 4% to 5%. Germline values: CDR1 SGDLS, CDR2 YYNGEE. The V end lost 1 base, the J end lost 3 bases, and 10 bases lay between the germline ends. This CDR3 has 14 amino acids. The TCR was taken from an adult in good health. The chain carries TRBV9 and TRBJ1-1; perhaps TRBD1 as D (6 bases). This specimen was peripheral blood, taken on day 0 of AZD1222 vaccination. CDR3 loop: CASSVRGSDTEAFF. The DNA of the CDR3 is TGTGCCAGCAGCGTAAGGGGGTCTGACACTGAAGCTTTCTTT.